The rows below give T cell receptor beta chains drawn from one sample of a study of Graves' ophthalmopathy and Graves' hyperthyroidism. TCRdb ran MiXCR on the multiplex PCR reads and lists one entry per CDR3 protein. The data contain over a million distinct CDR3 sequences, about 35% of them singletons. Sequencing used peripheral blood or thyroid tissue (not recorded which). Every receptor here comes from an adult man with Graves' hyperthyroidism. Each CDR3 is given with its conserved first and last residue. The D gene is left open where the match is weak. Only part of the rows carry a size: once, few, many, or a class if the clone is expanded.

d_call	v_call	j_call	clone_size	cdr3_aa	cdr3_nt
.	TRBV7-9	TRBJ1-6	.	CASNPARGIRLGGSPLHF	TGTGCCAGCAACCCCGCGAGGGGCATCAGACTTGGCGGTTCACCCCTCCACTTT
.	TRBV9	TRBJ2-7	few	CASSASGAWEQYF	TGTGCCAGCAGCGCCTCGGGGGCTTGGGAGCAGTACTTC
TRBD1	TRBV7-2	TRBJ2-5	.	CASGDRQGLLETQYF	TGTGCCAGCGGCGACCGACAGGGTTTGTTGGAGACCCAGTACTTC
TRBD2	TRBV7-2	TRBJ2-2	.	CASSLALAGENTGELFF	TGTGCCAGCAGCTTAGCCCTAGCGGGGGAGAACACCGGGGAGCTGTTTTTT
TRBD1	TRBV2	TRBJ1-2	.	CATSPGQGFGNYGYTF	TGTGCCACCAGCCCGGGACAGGGTTTTGGAAACTATGGCTACACCTTC
.	TRBV6-5	TRBJ1-2	many	CASSNGPIYGYTF	TGTGCCAGCAGTAACGGGCCCATCTATGGCTACACCTTC
.	TRBV20-1	TRBJ2-7	few	CSAKANYEQYF	TGCAGTGCTAAAGCGAACTACGAGCAGTACTTC
.	TRBV6-5	TRBJ1-5	many	CASKAGQANQPQHF	TGTGCCAGCAAAGCGGGACAAGCAAATCAGCCCCAGCATTTT
TRBD1	TRBV12-3/TRBV12-4	TRBJ1-1	once	CASRPGPTGGRNTEAFF	TGTGCCAGCAGACCTGGACCGACAGGGGGTAGGAACACTGAAGCTTTCTTT
TRBD2	TRBV7-2	TRBJ2-5	.	CASSPGLAGGREAQYF	TGTGCCAGCAGCCCTGGACTAGCGGGGGGGCGTGAGGCCCAGTACTTC
.	TRBV10-3	TRBJ2-7	.	CASSSPSASYEQYF	TGTGCCAGCAGTTCTCCTAGCGCCTCCTACGAGCAGTACTTC
.	TRBV20-1	TRBJ2-7	.	CSASIQGEQYF	TGCAGTGCTAGCATACAGGGCGAGCAGTACTTC
.	TRBV30	TRBJ2-2	few	CAGGVGELFF	TGTGCCGGGGGCGTCGGGGAGCTGTTTTTT
.	TRBV15	TRBJ1-1	few	CATSRGERRAEAFF	TGTGCCACCAGCAGAGGAGAGCGTCGGGCTGAAGCTTTCTTT
.	TRBV4-1	TRBJ2-7	.	CASSQDGVAVEQYF	TGCGCCAGCAGCCAAGATGGGGTAGCCGTCGAGCAGTACTTC
.	TRBV20-1	TRBJ2-5	many	CSAPTRGETQYF	TGCAGTGCTCCCACTCGGGGAGAGACCCAGTACTTC
TRBD1	TRBV9	TRBJ1-1	many	CASGQGMNTEAFF	TGTGCCAGCGGACAGGGGATGAACACTGAAGCTTTCTTT
.	TRBV29-1	TRBJ1-2	.	CSVVTRGLLRDGYTF	TGCAGCGTCGTCACCAGGGGACTCCTCAGGGATGGCTACACCTTC
TRBD1	TRBV4-3	TRBJ1-1	.	CASSQAWTGVNTEAFF	TGCGCCAGCAGCCAAGCCTGGACAGGGGTGAACACTGAAGCTTTCTTT
.	TRBV5-8	TRBJ2-5	many	CASSTEIRETQYF	TGTGCCAGCAGCACCGAGATAAGGGAGACCCAGTACTTC
.	TRBV28	TRBJ2-7	few	CANRDSYEQYF	TGTGCCAACAGGGACTCCTACGAGCAGTACTTC
TRBD1	TRBV6-5	TRBJ2-7	.	CASSPIDRGSSYEQYF	TGTGCCAGCAGCCCTATAGACAGGGGAAGCTCCTACGAGCAGTACTTC
.	TRBV20-1	TRBJ2-3	few	CSARSPITDTQYF	TGCAGTGCTAGATCTCCAATCACAGATACGCAGTATTTT
.	TRBV10-2	TRBJ2-7	.	CASSDPSFRTDEQYF	TGCGCCAGCAGTGACCCGAGCTTCAGGACCGACGAGCAGTACTTC
.	TRBV29-1	TRBJ1-4	.	CSVGDNAEGVFF	TGCAGCGTTGGGGACAATGCCGAAGGGGTGTTTTTT
TRBD1	TRBV15	TRBJ2-5	many	CATSRDRHGETQYF	TGTGCCACCAGCAGGGACAGGCATGGTGAGACCCAGTACTTC
.	TRBV10-3	TRBJ2-7	.	CAISGQFYEQYF	TGTGCCATCAGTGGACAGTTCTACGAGCAGTACTTC
TRBD1	TRBV11-2	TRBJ1-1	many	CASSWDRVEAFF	TGTGCCAGCAGCTGGGACAGGGTGGAGGCTTTCTTT
.	TRBV2	TRBJ1-2	.	CAGTWWYGYTF	TGTGCGGGGACTTGGTGGTATGGCTACACCTTC
TRBD1	TRBV7-2	TRBJ1-1	.	CASSLDRTGMNTEAFF	TGTGCCAGCAGCTTGGACCGGACAGGTATGAACACTGAAGCTTTCTTT
TRBD1	TRBV29-1	TRBJ2-6	.	CSVKRQGSNTEAF	TGCAGCGTTAAACGACAGGGGTCGAACACTGAAGCTTTC
TRBD1	TRBV29-1	TRBJ2-5	.	CSVPLTGVGETQYF	TGCAGCGTGCCGTTGACAGGGGTGGGCGAGACCCAGTACTTC
TRBD1	TRBV20-1	TRBJ2-7	many	CSAAGGYVYEQYF	TGCAGTGCCGCAGGGGGCTATGTCTACGAGCAGTACTTC
.	TRBV9	TRBJ2-7	.	CASSAGQNGVGSEQYF	TGTGCCAGCAGCGCCGGACAGAACGGGGTTGGCAGCGAGCAGTACTTC
TRBD2	TRBV9	TRBJ2-7	few	CASSEAPSSGISYEQYF	TGTGCCAGCAGCGAGGCACCATCTAGCGGAATCTCCTACGAGCAGTACTTC
.	TRBV7-8	TRBJ1-4	many	CASSPRRLGTATNEKLFF	TGTGCCAGCAGCCCACGCCGATTGGGTACTGCAACTAATGAAAAACTGTTTTTT
TRBD1	TRBV2	TRBJ1-2	.	CAIWGDSFYTF	TGTGCCATTTGGGGGGACAGCTTTTACACCTTC
.	TRBV4-3	TRBJ1-1	few	CASSQGRGLTEAFF	TGCGCCAGCAGCCAAGGGCGGGGCTTGACTGAAGCTTTCTTT
.	TRBV7-9	TRBJ1-2	.	CASSSDFVGYIF	TGTGCCAGCAGCTCGGACTTTGTCGGCTACATCTTC
TRBD1	TRBV7-9	TRBJ2-5	many	CASSLGDRDQETQYF	TGTGCCAGCAGCTTAGGGGACAGGGATCAAGAGACCCAGTACTTC
.	TRBV9	TRBJ1-1	.	CASRIGPNTEAFF	TGTGCCAGCAGAATCGGGCCGAACACTGAAGCTTTCTTT
.	TRBV7-9	TRBJ2-7	many	CASSTRTEPGDEQYF	TGTGCCAGCAGCACCCGGACGGAGCCTGGGGACGAGCAGTACTTC
TRBD1	TRBV15	TRBJ2-5	many	CATSRVSGTGFVETQYF	TGTGCCACCAGCAGAGTTTCCGGGACAGGGTTTGTGGAGACCCAGTACTTC
.	TRBV6-2/TRBV6-3	TRBJ2-7	.	CASSYRQNPYEQYF	TGTGCCAGCAGTTACCGCCAGAATCCTTACGAGCAGTACTTC
.	TRBV7-2	TRBJ2-7	many	CASSFQGIGYEQYF	TGTGCCAGCAGCTTCCAGGGTATCGGCTACGAGCAGTACTTC
.	TRBV19	TRBJ1-3	many	CASGGQLISGNTIYF	TGTGCCAGCGGCGGACAGCTTATATCTGGAAACACCATATATTTT
.	TRBV6-5	TRBJ2-2	few	CASSGVVDTGELFF	TGTGCCAGCAGCGGGGTGGTGGACACCGGGGAGCTGTTTTTT
.	TRBV10-2	TRBJ2-7	.	CASSEDGWSEQYF	TGCGCCAGCAGTGAGGACGGCTGGTCCGAGCAGTACTTC
.	TRBV25-1	TRBJ1-2	.	CASVQAFYGYTF	TGTGCCAGCGTTCAGGCCTTCTATGGCTACACCTTC
TRBD1	TRBV14	TRBJ2-5	few	CASSQTPDRGPRETQYF	TGTGCCAGCAGCCAGACCCCGGACAGGGGGCCTCGAGAGACCCAGTACTTC
TRBD1	TRBV29-1	TRBJ2-2	many	CSVMIGRGHNGELFF	TGCAGCGTTATGATCGGCAGGGGGCATAACGGGGAGCTGTTTTTT
TRBD1	TRBV24-1	TRBJ2-7	many	CATSDYGDRGYEQYF	TGTGCCACCAGTGATTACGGGGACAGGGGATACGAGCAGTACTTC
.	TRBV6-2/TRBV6-3	TRBJ2-5	.	CASSDQGTQYF	TGTGCCAGCAGTGACCAGGGGACCCAGTACTTC
.	TRBV4-1	TRBJ1-1	.	CASSQEGYRGTEAFF	TGCGCCAGCAGCCAAGAAGGTTATCGGGGGACTGAAGCTTTCTTT
.	TRBV7-2	TRBJ1-6	.	CASSSPLDF	TGTGCCAGCAGTTCCCCCTTGGACTTT
.	TRBV29-1	TRBJ2-3	many	CSVPGTDTQYF	TGCAGCGTTCCGGGCACAGATACGCAGTATTTT